This T cell receptor beta chain was documented in a study of blood T cell repertoires in COVID-19. V trimming: 0 bases; J trimming: 0 bases; junction bases outside the gene matches: 7. The germline V gene has CDR1 KGHDR and CDR2 SFDVKD. This CDR3 comprises 18 residues. TCRdb's table, derived via immunoSEQ multiplex PCR, lists solely in-frame clones and lacks some. The sample has over 300,000 clones, 70% to 90% seen once. The sequence was collected from a man aged 35 to 55 with acute or convalescent COVID-19. The sample taken for sequencing was peripheral blood. The V and J genes are TRBV24-1 and TRBJ1-2; TRBD1 matches 9 bases. CDR3 nucleotides: TGTGCCACCAGTGATTTGGGGACAGGGCGCGCCTCTAACTATGGCTACACCTTC. Its translation is CATSDLGTGRASNYGYTF.